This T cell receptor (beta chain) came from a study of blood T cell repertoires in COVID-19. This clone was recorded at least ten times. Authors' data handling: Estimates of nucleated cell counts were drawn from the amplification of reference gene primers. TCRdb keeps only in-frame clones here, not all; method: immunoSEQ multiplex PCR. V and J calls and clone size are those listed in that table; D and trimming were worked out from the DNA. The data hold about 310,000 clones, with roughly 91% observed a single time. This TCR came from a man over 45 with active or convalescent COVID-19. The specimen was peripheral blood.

As DNA, the CDR3 is TGTGCCTGGAGACGGGCGGACAGTAGGAGGAGTGGCTACACCTTC. Residues: CAWRRADSRRSGYTF. J is TRBJ1-2 and V is TRBV30, with TRBD1 as a possible D gene (6 bases). CDR3 size: 15 residues. Germline V gene lookup returns CDR1 GTSNPN and CDR2 SVGIG (reference sequence). Trimming pared 3 bases from V and 7 bases from J, leaving 21 bases between. The full variable domain, its missing parts supplied by reference TRBV30 and TRBJ1-2, is SQTIHQWPATLVQPVGSPLSLECTVEGTSNPNLYWYRQAAGRGLQLLFYSVGIGQISSEVPQNLSASRPQDRQFILSSKKLLLSDSGFYLCAWRRADSRRSGYTFGSGTRLTVV.